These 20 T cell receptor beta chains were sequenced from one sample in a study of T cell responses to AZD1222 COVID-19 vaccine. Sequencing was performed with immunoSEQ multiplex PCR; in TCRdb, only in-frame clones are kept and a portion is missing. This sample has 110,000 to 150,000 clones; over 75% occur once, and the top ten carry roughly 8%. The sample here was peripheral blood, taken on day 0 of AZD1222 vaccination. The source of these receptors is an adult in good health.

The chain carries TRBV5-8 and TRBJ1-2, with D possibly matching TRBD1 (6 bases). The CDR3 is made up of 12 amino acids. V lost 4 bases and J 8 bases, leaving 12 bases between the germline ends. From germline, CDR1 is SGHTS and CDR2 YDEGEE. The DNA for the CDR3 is TGTGCCAGCAGCCAAACCAGGGGAGGCTACACCTTC. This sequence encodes CASSQTRGGYTF.

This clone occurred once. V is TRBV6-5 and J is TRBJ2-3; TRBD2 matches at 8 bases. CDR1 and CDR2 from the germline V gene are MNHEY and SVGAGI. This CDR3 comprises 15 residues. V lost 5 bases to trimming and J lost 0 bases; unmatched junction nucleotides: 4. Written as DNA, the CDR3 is TGTGCCAGCAGTAGAGCGGGGGCTAGCACAGATACGCAGTATTTT. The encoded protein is CASSRAGASTDTQYF.

CDR3 in amino acids: CASSRRDRENIQYF. The CDR3 region has the DNA TGTGCCAGCAGTAGGAGGGACAGAGAAAACATTCAGTACTTC. This chain uses TRBV6-5 with TRBJ2-4, with D perhaps TRBD1 (7 bases). Germline values: CDR1 MNHEY, CDR2 SVGAGI. Trimming removed 5 bases from V and 5 bases from J, with 13 bases in between. CDR3 length: 14 residues.

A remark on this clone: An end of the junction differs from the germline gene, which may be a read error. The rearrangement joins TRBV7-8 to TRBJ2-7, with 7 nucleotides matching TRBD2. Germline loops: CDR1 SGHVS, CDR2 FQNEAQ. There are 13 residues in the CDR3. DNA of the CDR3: TGTGCCAGCGGTCTAGCGGTCTCCCACGAGCAGTACTTC. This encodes CASGLAVSHEQYF.

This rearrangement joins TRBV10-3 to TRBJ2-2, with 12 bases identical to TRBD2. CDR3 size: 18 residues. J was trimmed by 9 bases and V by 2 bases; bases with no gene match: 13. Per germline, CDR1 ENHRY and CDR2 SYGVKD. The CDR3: CAISEGLAGPGGTRELFF. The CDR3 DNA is TGTGCCATCAGTGAGGGACTAGCGGGGCCCGGGGGGACCCGGGAGCTGTTTTTT.

The CDR3 protein is CASSLPGTSGELEQFF. The CDR3 nucleotides are TGTGCCAGCAGTTTACCGGGGACTAGCGGGGAGCTTGAGCAGTTCTTC. This chain joins TRBV27 and TRBJ2-1; TRBD2 matches 13 bases. Trimming cost V 2 bases and J 9 bases; bases outside gene matches: 7. The CDR3 length is 16 residues. Germline V gives CDR1 MNHEY, CDR2 SMNVEV (reference sequence).

Written as DNA, the CDR3 is TGTGCCAGCAGTTTAGTCGGGGGGACTGAAGCTTTCTTT. Residues: CASSLVGGTEAFF. The chain combines TRBV12-3 or TRBV12-4 with TRBJ1-1; possible D gene TRBD1, 5 bases. The V and J ends lost 1 base and 5 bases respectively, with 8 bases between them. This CDR3 is 13 amino acids long.

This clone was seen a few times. The CDR3: CASSLPNTYEQYF. In DNA form, the CDR3 reads TGTGCCAGCAGCTTGCCCAATACCTACGAGCAGTACTTC. The chain has TRBV11-2 and TRBJ2-7, with no clear D. Germline assignment: CDR1 SGHAT and CDR2 FQNNGV. This CDR3 is 13 amino acids long. Trimming cost V 3 bases and J 2 bases, with 8 bases left between them.

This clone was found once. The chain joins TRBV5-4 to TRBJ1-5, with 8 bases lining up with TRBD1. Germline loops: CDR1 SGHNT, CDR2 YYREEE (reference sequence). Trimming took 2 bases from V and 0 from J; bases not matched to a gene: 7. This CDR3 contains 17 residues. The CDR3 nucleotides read TGTGCCAGCAGCTTCGCTGGACAGGGCTATAGCAATCAGCCCCAGCATTTT. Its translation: CASSFAGQGYSNQPQHF.

As DNA, the CDR3 is TGCGCCAGCAGCTTGGCCGCGCGGGAGGCCGGGAATGAGCAGTTCTTC. Residues: CASSLAAREAGNEQFF. The chain has TRBV5-1 and TRBJ2-1, with 8 positions matching TRBD2. Germline V gene sequence: CDR1 SGHRS, CDR2 YFSETQ. Trimming removed 0 bases from V and 7 bases from J; junction bases left unmatched: 9. CDR3 size: 16 residues.

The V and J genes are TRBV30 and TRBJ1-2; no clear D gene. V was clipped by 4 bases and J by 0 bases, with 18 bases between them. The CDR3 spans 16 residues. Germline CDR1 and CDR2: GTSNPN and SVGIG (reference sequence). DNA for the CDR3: TGTGCCTGGACCACCGGGCCCACTTATTCTAACTATGGCTACACCTTC. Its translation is CAWTTGPTYSNYGYTF.

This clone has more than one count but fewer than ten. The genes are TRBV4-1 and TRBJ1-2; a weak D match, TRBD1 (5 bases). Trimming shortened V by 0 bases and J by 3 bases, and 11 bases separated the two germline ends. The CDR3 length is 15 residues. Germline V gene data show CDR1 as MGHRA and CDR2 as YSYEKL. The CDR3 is CASSQDQRQYYGYTF. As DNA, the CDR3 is TGCGCCAGCAGCCAAGATCAAAGACAGTACTATGGCTACACCTTC.

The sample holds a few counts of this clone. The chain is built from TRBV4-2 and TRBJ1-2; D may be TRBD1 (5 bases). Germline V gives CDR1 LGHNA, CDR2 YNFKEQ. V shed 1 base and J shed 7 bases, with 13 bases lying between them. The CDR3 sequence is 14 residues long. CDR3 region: CASSQVQDNRGYTF. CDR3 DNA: TGTGCCAGCAGCCAAGTCCAGGACAATCGTGGCTACACCTTC.

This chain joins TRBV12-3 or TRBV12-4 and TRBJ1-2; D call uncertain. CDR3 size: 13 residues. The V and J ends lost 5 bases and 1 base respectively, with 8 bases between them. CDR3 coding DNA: TGTGCCAGCAGTCCCACGGGTAACTATGGCTACACCTTC. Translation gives CASSPTGNYGYTF.

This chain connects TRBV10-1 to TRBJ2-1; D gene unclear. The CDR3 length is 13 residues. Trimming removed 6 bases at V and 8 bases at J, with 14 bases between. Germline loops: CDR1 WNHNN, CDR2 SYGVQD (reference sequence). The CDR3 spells CASRRSYLDEQFF. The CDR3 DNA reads TGCGCCAGCAGGAGAAGTTACCTCGATGAGCAGTTCTTC.

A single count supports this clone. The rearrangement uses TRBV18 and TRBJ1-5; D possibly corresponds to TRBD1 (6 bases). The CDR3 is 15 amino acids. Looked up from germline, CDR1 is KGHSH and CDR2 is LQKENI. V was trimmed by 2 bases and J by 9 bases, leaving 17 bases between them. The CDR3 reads CASSPGGGQLGPQHF. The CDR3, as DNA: TGTGCCAGCTCACCAGGGGGAGGACAGCTGGGGCCCCAGCATTTT.

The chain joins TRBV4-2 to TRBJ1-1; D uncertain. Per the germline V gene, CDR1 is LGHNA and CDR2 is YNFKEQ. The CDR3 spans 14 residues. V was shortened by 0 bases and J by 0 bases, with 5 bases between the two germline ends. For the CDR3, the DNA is TGTGCCAGCAGCCAAGATACAGTGAACACTGAAGCTTTCTTT. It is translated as CASSQDTVNTEAFF.

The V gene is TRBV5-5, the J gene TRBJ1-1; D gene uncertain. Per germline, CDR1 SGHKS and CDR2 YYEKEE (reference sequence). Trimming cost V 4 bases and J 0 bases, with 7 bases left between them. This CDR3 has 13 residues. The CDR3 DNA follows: TGTGCCAGCAGCCTGACATTGAACACTGAAGCTTTCTTT. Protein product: CASSLTLNTEAFF.

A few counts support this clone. The chain's CDR3 is CASSQRGLAGKQYF. The DNA of the CDR3 is TGTGCCAGTAGCCAAAGGGGACTAGCGGGGAAGCAGTACTTC. The chain combines TRBV19 with TRBJ2-7, with 13 bases lining up with TRBD2. CDR3 length: 14 amino acids. The V and J ends lost 6 bases and 8 bases, in that order; junction bases with no gene match: 7. Germline V lookup: CDR1 LNHDA, CDR2 SQIVND (reference sequence).

The CDR3 spells CASSVKNAQHF. CDR3 DNA sequence: TGTGCCAGCAGTGTCAAGAATGCCCAGCATTTT. The genes are TRBV12-3 or TRBV12-4 and TRBJ1-5; D remains ambiguous. Trimming left V 5 bases short and J 11 bases short, with 10 bases between. The CDR3 covers 11 residues.